Listed here are 8 T cell receptor beta chains from one sample, sequenced in a study of cytomegalovirus exposure and HLA in healthy donors. The PCR employed 60 Vbeta primers together with 13 Jbeta primers. TCRdb keeps only in-frame clones here, not all; method: immunoSEQ multiplex PCR. The table has under 150,000 clones, about 60% seen once. The sample comprised PBMCs. These receptors were collected from a man aged 40-55 years in good health and CMV-seropositive.

This chain joins TRBV7-2 and TRBJ2-7; 12 nucleotides agree with TRBD2. This CDR3 has 17 amino acids. Germline trimming cut 3 bases from V and 5 bases from J; bases unmatched to any gene: 11. The germline V gene encodes CDR1 SGHTA and CDR2 FQGNSA. The CDR3: CASSFLAGGIRRDEQYF. The CDR3 coding sequence is TGTGCCAGCAGCTTTCTAGCGGGGGGGATCCGGCGAGACGAGCAGTACTTC.

The chain combines TRBV2 with TRBJ2-3; 10 positions match TRBD2. Trimming cost V 4 bases and J 6 bases; bases outside gene matches: 4. Germline CDR1 reads SNHLY; CDR2 reads FYNNEI. The CDR3 covers 14 residues. The CDR3 nucleotides are TGTGCCAGCAGTGGCCAGCGGGGGGGCGATACGCAGTATTTT. Its protein is CASSGQRGGDTQYF.

This chain connects TRBV18 to TRBJ2-5; a possible D gene is TRBD2 (5 bases). CDR1 and CDR2 (germline): KGHSH, LQKENI. V lost 2 bases and J 2 bases, leaving 9 bases between the germline ends. This CDR3 is built from 14 residues. CDR3 sequence (DNA): TGTGCCAGCTCACCAACGACGGGGCAAGAGACCCAGTACTTC. Protein sequence: CASSPTTGQETQYF.

This chain joins TRBV6-5 and TRBJ1-1; TRBD1 aligns across 8 bases. This CDR3 has 15 residues. Germline V lookup: CDR1 MNHEY, CDR2 SVGAGI. Trimming took 6 bases from V and 2 from J; bases not matched to a gene: 8. Here the CDR3 reads CASSPRDRLNTEAFF. CDR3 in DNA: TGTGCCAGCAGCCCCCGGGACAGGTTAAACACTGAAGCTTTCTTT.

The chain carries TRBV15 and TRBJ2-1, with 10 bases fitting TRBD2. The CDR3 runs to 16 residues. Per germline, CDR1 LNHNV and CDR2 YYDKDF (reference sequence). V lost 0 bases to trimming and J lost 10 bases; unmatched junction nucleotides: 9. The CDR3 is CATSREFLAGADEQFF. As DNA, the CDR3 is TGTGCCACCAGCAGAGAGTTCCTAGCGGGAGCTGACGAGCAGTTCTTC.

The J gene is TRBJ1-3, the V gene TRBV7-9; TRBD1 is a possible D gene (5 bases). The V gene lost 5 bases and the J gene lost 0 bases, with 11 bases spanning the gap. The CDR3 spans 15 residues. Germline V lookup: CDR1 SEHNR, CDR2 FQNEAQ (reference sequence). In DNA, the CDR3 is TGTGCCAGCAGCCAACAGGCAAACTCTGGAAACACCATATATTTT. It translates to CASSQQANSGNTIYF.

CDR3 DNA: TGCGCCAGCAGCTTGGCAGGGTATAGCAATCAGCCCCAGCATTTT. This codes for CASSLAGYSNQPQHF. This sequence joins TRBV5-1 and TRBJ1-5; maybe TRBD1 (5 bases). The CDR3 has 15 residues. Trimming stripped 0 bases from V and 0 bases from J, with 7 bases between. CDR1 is SGHRS, CDR2 YFSETQ, per germline.

This chain connects TRBV19 to TRBJ1-2; D perhaps matches TRBD1 (6 bases). The V end lost 11 bases, the J end lost 0 bases, and 16 bases lay between the germline ends. Germline loops: CDR1 LNHDA, CDR2 SQIVND (reference sequence). This CDR3 comprises 14 residues. The CDR3 sequence is CASRGGVSNYGYTF. CDR3 sequence (DNA): TGTGCCTCTAGGGGGGGAGTATCTAACTATGGCTACACCTTC.